Listed here is a single T cell receptor (beta chain). The data were obtained in a study of cytomegalovirus exposure and HLA in healthy donors. Study details: HLA-typed donors were the source of 86 million or so unique TCRs held in an early data release.

Trimming stripped 4 bases from V and 2 bases from J, with 16 bases between. The CDR3 has 16 amino acids. Germline V gives CDR1 SGHDT, CDR2 YYEEEE. Primers included in the PCR were 60 Vbeta and 13 Jbeta primers. Generated by immunoSEQ multiplex PCR, the TCRdb table keeps only in-frame clones and is missing some. Of some 180,000 clones listed, around 88% are singletons. Sequencing input: PBMCs. The receptor was derived from a middle-aged man in good health and CMV-seropositive. The rearrangement joins TRBV5-6 to TRBJ2-1, with D perhaps matching TRBD2 (5 bases). The CDR3 nucleotides are TGTGCCAGCAGCATAACACGGACTTCTGCCTACAATGAGCAGTTCTTC. Amino acid sequence: CASSITRTSAYNEQFF.